The rows below give T cell receptor beta chains drawn from one sample of a study of CD8+CD57+ T cells in acquired aplastic anemia. TCRdb passed the reads through MiXCR, listing each CDR3 protein once. This sample carries roughly 150,000 distinct CDR3 sequences, approximately 40% of them seen once, and the ten largest clones take 0.8% to 1.1%. The sequenced sample consisted of sorted CD4+, CD8+, or CD8+CD57+ T cells (not recorded which) from PBMCs. The source is a human donor in good health. Each CDR3 is given with its conserved first and last residue. The D gene is left open where the match is weak. Clone size appears in some rows only: once, few, many, or a class for an expanded clone.

J,size,V,D,DNA,CDR3
TRBJ2-1,many,TRBV2,TRBD2,TGTGCCAGCAGTGAAAGGGCTAGCGGGGTACACAATGAGCAGTTCTTC,CASSERASGVHNEQFF
TRBJ2-3,NA,TRBV10-3,TRBD1,TGTGCCATCAGACCGGGACAGCAGGGATGGGGCACAGATACGCAGTATTTT,CAIRPGQQGWGTDTQYF
TRBJ1-1,many,TRBV7-3,NA,TGTGCCAGCAGCTTACAGGGGCAGAGCACTGAAGCTTTCTTT,CASSLQGQSTEAFF
TRBJ2-4,many,TRBV20-1,TRBD2,TGCAGTGCTAGACTATCTAGCGGGAGGGCCGGGGTAAACATTCAGTACTTC,CSARLSSGRAGVNIQYF
TRBJ1-1,NA,TRBV7-8,TRBD1,TGTGCCAGCAGCTTAGGAGGACAGGGAGGGAACACTGAAGCTTTCTTT,CASSLGGQGGNTEAFF
TRBJ2-1,NA,TRBV19,NA,TGTGCCAGCAGTCGGACTCGAAACAATGAGCAGTTCTTC,CASSRTRNNEQFF
TRBJ2-2,many,TRBV7-2,TRBD1,TGTGCCAGCAGCTCCCGGGGACAGGGATCCGGGGAGCTGTTTTTT,CASSSRGQGSGELFF
TRBJ1-5,few,TRBV30,NA,TGTGCCTGGAGTTACAGGGTCAATCAGCCCCAGCATTTT,CAWSYRVNQPQHF
TRBJ2-3,NA,TRBV4-1,NA,TGCGCCAGCAGCTCCCCCCGCCGGGGGAGAACAGATACGCAGTATTTT,CASSSPRRGRTDTQYF
TRBJ1-3,NA,TRBV2,NA,TGTGCCAGCAGCCCGGCGGGGACAAAAGGAAACACCATATATTTT,CASSPAGTKGNTIYF
TRBJ1-6,NA,TRBV6-1,NA,TGTGCCACTGTGACTGCGTATAATTCACCCCTCCACTTT,CATVTAYNSPLHF
TRBJ2-4,few,TRBV6-4,NA,TGTGCCAGCAGTGTCTCAGAGCTAGCCAAAAACATTCAGTACTTC,CASSVSELAKNIQYF
TRBJ1-5,many,TRBV14,NA,TGTGCCAGCAGCTCGGAAGTGGGGCCCCAGCATTTT,CASSSEVGPQHF
TRBJ2-3,once,TRBV25-1,NA,TGTGCCAGCAGTGCTAGTGGGCAGTCCACAGATACGCAGTATTTT,CASSASGQSTDTQYF
TRBJ2-2,NA,TRBV12-3/TRBV12-4,TRBD2,TGTGCCAGCAGAAACCGGGGAGGGCGGACCGGGGAGCTGTTTTTT,CASRNRGGRTGELFF
TRBJ2-3,many,TRBV5-1,TRBD2,TGCGCCAGCAGGACGACTAGCGGGTTTCGGAAGGCAGATACGCAGTATTTT,CASRTTSGFRKADTQYF
TRBJ2-7,few,TRBV15,TRBD1,TGTGCCACCAGCAGGGAGACAGGGCGCTACGAGCAGTACTTC,CATSRETGRYEQYF
TRBJ2-3,NA,TRBV10-1,NA,TGCGCCAGCAGTGAGTCGGTAGATACGCAGTATTTT,CASSESVDTQYF
TRBJ1-1,few,TRBV24-1,NA,TGTGCCACCAGGGACAGCCTGAACACTGAAGCTTTCTTT,CATRDSLNTEAFF
TRBJ2-5,NA,TRBV24-1,NA,TGTGCCACCAGTGATGAAGGACAGCAAGAGACCCAGTACTTC,CATSDEGQQETQYF
TRBJ2-7,NA,TRBV7-9,NA,TGTGCCAGCAACAGGGACCCCTACGAGCAGTACTTC,CASNRDPYEQYF
TRBJ1-2,NA,TRBV10-3,NA,TGTGCCATCAGTGAGTCGACAGCATATGGCTACACCTTC,CAISESTAYGYTF
TRBJ2-3,many,TRBV4-2,NA,TGTGCCAGCAGCCCCGGCCTAGCGATCACAGATACGCAGTATTTT,CASSPGLAITDTQYF
TRBJ2-3,many,TRBV7-9,TRBD1,TGTGCCAGCAGCTTGGGACAGGGGACGTTCACAGATACGCAGTATTTT,CASSLGQGTFTDTQYF
TRBJ2-1,many,TRBV5-1,NA,TGCGCCAGCAGCTTACAGTACAATGAGCAGTTCTTC,CASSLQYNEQFF
TRBJ2-3,NA,TRBV5-1,TRBD1,TGCGCCAGCAGCTTCCGGGACAGGGATAGCACAGATACGCAGTATTTT,CASSFRDRDSTDTQYF
TRBJ2-1,many,TRBV7-9,NA,TGTGCCAGCAGCTTCCTGAGACTAGAGATACGGGACAATGAGCAGTTCTTC,CASSFLRLEIRDNEQFF
TRBJ1-6,many,TRBV7-8,NA,TGTGCCAGCAGCTTGGACGGGTTGGTGTTAAGTTCACCCCTCCACTTT,CASSLDGLVLSSPLHF
TRBJ1-2,once,TRBV5-4,NA,TGTGCCAGCAGCTTAGTGGCCGGGCTGAGCTATGGCTACACCTTC,CASSLVAGLSYGYTF
TRBJ1-5,NA,TRBV25-1,NA,TGTGCCAGCAGTGATGTACAGGGAGACAATCAGCCCCAGCATTTT,CASSDVQGDNQPQHF
TRBJ1-6,few,TRBV19,TRBD1,TGTGCCAGTAGTCCCACAGGGGGCGGGTCACCCCTCCACTTT,CASSPTGGGSPLHF
TRBJ2-3,NA,TRBV28,NA,TGTGCCAGCAGGACGCAGGGACGGGGCACAGATACGCAGTATTTT,CASRTQGRGTDTQYF
TRBJ1-2,once,TRBV10-3,NA,TGTGCCATCAGTGAGGCGGGTGCAGGGGCCAGTACCCTTGGCTACACCTTC,CAISEAGAGASTLGYTF
TRBJ2-7,NA,TRBV7-3,NA,TGTGCCAGCAGCTTTTGGACCAGCTACGAGCAGTACTTC,CASSFWTSYEQYF
TRBJ2-3,many,TRBV7-9,TRBD1,TGTGCCAGCAGCCCGACAGGGGCCCGCACAGATACGCAGTATTTT,CASSPTGARTDTQYF
TRBJ1-1,many,TRBV6-1,NA,TGTGCCAGCAGAGCTGATCAGGCTGAAGCTTTCTTT,CASRADQAEAFF
TRBJ2-2,NA,TRBV19,NA,TGTGCCAGTAGTACTGAATACGGGACAGGGGAGCTGTTTTTT,CASSTEYGTGELFF
TRBJ2-1,few,TRBV30,TRBD2,TGTGCCTGGTCCCCCGGGACTAGCGGCTACAATGAGCAGTTCTTC,CAWSPGTSGYNEQFF
TRBJ2-6,few,TRBV15,NA,TGTGCCACCAAAAACTCTGGGGCCAACGTCCTGACTTTC,CATKNSGANVLTF
TRBJ2-2,many,TRBV14,NA,TGTGCCAGCAGCCAATGGAACACCGGGGAGCTGTTTTTT,CASSQWNTGELFF
TRBJ2-5,many,TRBV20-1,TRBD2,TGCAGTGCTAGAGAGGCGGGGGGGGTCGGGGAGACCCAGTACTTC,CSAREAGGVGETQYF
TRBJ1-5,NA,TRBV10-3,NA,TGTGCCACCCGGGTGAGCAATCAGCCCCAGCATTTT,CATRVSNQPQHF
TRBJ1-2,once,TRBV20-1,NA,TGCAGTGCTAGAGACCCTAGCGGGGGCGGAGGCTATGGCTACATCTTC,CSARDPSGGGGYGYIF